The text below deals with one TCR beta chain. At one boundary the junction diverges from the germline segment, which might be a read error. The second PCR ran roughly 6 to 11 cycles with a sample-barcoded 5' primer and J-beta primers. A single record per CDR3 protein comes from TCRdb applying MiXCR to the 5' RACE reads. The sample gives 1.5 million to 1.9 million distinct CDR3 sequences, approximately 43% of which show up once; 4% is in the top ten. These data belong to a study of blood T cells in healthy people across ages. What was sequenced was blood. The source of this sequence is a woman aged 18-30 years in good health.

The chain's CDR3 is CASRTVRTSGSNEKFF. The CDR3 region has the DNA TGTGCCAGCAGAACGGTACGGACTAGCGGGAGCAATGAGAAGTTCTTC. The rearrangement joins TRBV27 to TRBJ2-1, with 13 bases matching TRBD2. Germline V gene sequence: CDR1 MNHEY, CDR2 SMNVEV (reference sequence). CDR3 length: 16 residues.